These 30 T cell receptor beta chains came from one sample sequenced in a study of vaccination effects on CD4 cells after COVID-19. Repertoires were generated with immunoSEQ multiplex PCR, while TCRdb's copy carries only in-frame clones and drops some. This table holds tens of thousands of clones, approximately 72% found once. The antigens these receptors bind are not known. Using viral peptide pools, the ViraFEST assay grew out antigen-specific CD4+ T cells prior to sequencing. Following 10 days of culture, CD4+ T cells were isolated. Recipients of the vaccine had no prior SARS-CoV-2 infection and negative nucleocapsid antibodies. The specimen comprised CD4+ T cells from PBMCs cultured with HCoV-NL63 spike peptides, sampled before COVID-19 vaccination. The receptor source for this set is a human donor who received a COVID-19 vaccine.

This sequence joins TRBV29-1 and TRBJ1-1; D remains ambiguous. The V end lost 7 bases, the J end lost 2 bases, and 5 bases lay between the germline ends. Per germline, CDR1 SQVTM and CDR2 ANQGSEA. This CDR3 has 10 residues. Here the CDR3 DNA reads TGCAGCGGATTAAACACTGAAGCTTTCTTT. The encoded protein is CSGLNTEAFF.

The chain has TRBV6-5 and TRBJ1-5, with 8 bases that match TRBD1. V lost 7 bases to trimming and J lost 6 bases; unmatched junction nucleotides: 11. The CDR3 has 15 amino acids. The V gene's germline CDR1 is MNHEY and CDR2 SVGAGI. In DNA form, the CDR3 reads TGTGCCAGCAAACTACAAGGACAGGGTGCTCAGCCCCAGCATTTT. As protein: CASKLQGQGAQPQHF.

To note about this clone: A single base separates this from a much larger clone, so it may be a read error. The chain has TRBV19 and TRBJ1-2, with TRBD1 identical over 7 bases. V lost 4 bases and J lost 0; bases outside the gene matches: 5. Germline CDR1 and CDR2: LNHDA and SQIVND (reference sequence). The CDR3 extends over 15 amino acids. This CDR3 reads CASSTRDSTNYGYTF. DNA of the CDR3: TGTGCCAGTAGTACCCGGGACAGCACTAACTATGGCTACACCTTC.

By share, this clone counts as medium-sized. The chain combines TRBV16 with TRBJ2-7; D could derive from TRBD1 or TRBD2 (5 bases each). Germline values: CDR1 KGHSY, CDR2 FQNENV. The CDR3 is 14 residues long. Trimming left V 6 bases short and J 1 base short, with 13 bases between. In DNA, the CDR3 is TGTGCCAGCAGTCCTCCGGGGCGGTCCTACGAGCAGTACTTC. As protein: CASSPPGRSYEQYF.

The rearrangement links TRBV18 to TRBJ1-2; D possibly corresponds to TRBD1 (6 bases). In germline, CDR1 is KGHSH, CDR2 LQKENI. Trimming shortened V by 3 bases and J by 4 bases, and 12 bases separated the two germline ends. This CDR3 spans 14 amino acids. CDR3 DNA sequence: TGTGCCAGCTCACCCCAGGACAGTCCCTATGGCTACACCTTC. The encoded protein is CASSPQDSPYGYTF.

The chain recombines TRBV7-9 with TRBJ2-2; D uncertain. V gave up 4 bases and J gave up 3 bases, with 9 bases separating them. The CDR3 length is 14 residues. Per the germline V gene, CDR1 is SEHNR and CDR2 is FQNEAQ (reference sequence). This CDR3 is CASSSRKDTGELFF. CDR3 coding DNA: TGTGCCAGCAGCTCGAGAAAAGACACCGGGGAGCTGTTTTTT.

The chain uses TRBV14 and TRBJ1-1; D unresolved. The CDR3 spans 17 residues. The germline V gene has CDR1 SGHDN and CDR2 FVKESK. Trimming cost V 1 base and J 1 base, with 16 bases left between them. CDR3 region: CASSQGFGRDQNTEAFF. As DNA, the CDR3 is TGTGCCAGCAGCCAAGGGTTTGGGAGGGATCAGAACACTGAAGCTTTCTTT.

The genes are TRBV9 and TRBJ2-1, with 12 bases aligning to TRBD2. There are 18 residues in the CDR3. V dropped 0 bases and J dropped 10; count of bases not matched to a gene: 14. Germline CDR1 reads SGDLS; CDR2 reads YYNGEE. CDR3 in amino acids: CASSVETQTSGRSGEQFF. The CDR3 DNA is TGTGCCAGCAGCGTAGAAACCCAGACTAGCGGGAGATCAGGGGAGCAGTTCTTC.

The genes are TRBV3-1 (or the pseudogene TRBV3-2) and TRBJ2-7; D not resolved. Trimming stripped 0 bases from V and 6 bases from J, with 6 bases between. Germline CDR1 LGHDT, CDR2 YNNKEL (reference sequence). CDR3 size: 12 residues. The CDR3 coding sequence is TGTGCCAGCAGCCAAGACCGTGGCGAGCAGTACTTC. Translating it yields CASSQDRGEQYF.

The rearrangement uses TRBV5-1 and TRBJ2-7; tentatively, D is TRBD1 or TRBD2 (5 bases each). V lost 0 bases and J 2 bases, leaving 12 bases between the germline ends. Germline V gene sequence: CDR1 SGHRS, CDR2 YFSETQ. CDR3 size: 15 residues. Written as DNA, the CDR3 is TGCGCCAGCAGCTTGGGGGGCGGGTATACCTACGAGCAGTACTTC. It encodes CASSLGGGYTYEQYF.

This clone was seen once. The chain couples TRBV7-8 to TRBJ2-5; perhaps TRBD2 as D (5 bases). The V gene's germline CDR1 is SGHVS and CDR2 FQNEAQ. The V end lost 0 bases, the J end lost 3 bases, and 17 bases lay between the germline ends. This CDR3 has 17 residues. CDR3 sequence reads: CASSLARPRTGKETQYF. The CDR3 DNA sequence: TGTGCCAGCAGCTTAGCGCGCCCCCGGACGGGAAAAGAGACCCAGTACTTC. Complete variable domain (other parts from reference TRBV7-8 and TRBJ2-5): GAGVSQSPRYKVAKRGQDVALRCDPISGHVSLFWYQQALGQGPEFLTYFQNEAQLDKSGLPSDRFFAERPEGSVSTLKIQRTQQEDSAVYLCASSLARPRTGKETQYFGPGTRLLVL.

For the CDR3, the DNA is TGTGCCAGCAGTGAATCGGGACAGGGGTTTAACTATGGCTACACCTTC. Amino acids: CASSESGQGFNYGYTF. V usage is TRBV25-1 and J usage is TRBJ1-2, with TRBD1 matching 10 bases. Germline CDR1 reads MGHDK; CDR2 reads SYGVNS. The ends lost 1 base at V and 1 base at J; junction bases unmatched: 3. The CDR3 loop spans 16 amino acids.

CDR3: CASSPSGSLDTQYF. In DNA, the CDR3 is TGTGCCAGCAGTCCCAGCGGGAGTTTAGATACGCAGTATTTT. The V call is TRBV11-3, the J call TRBJ2-3; TRBD2 matches at 8 bases. Germline CDR1 and CDR2: SGHNT and YENEEA. V lost 6 bases, J lost 5 bases, and 7 bases stayed unmatched. The CDR3 runs 14 residues.

V gene TRBV29-1 combines with J gene TRBJ2-3, with TRBD2 matching over 11 bases. The V gene's germline CDR1 is SQVTM and CDR2 ANQGSEA. V lost 3 bases and J lost 1; bases outside the gene matches: 3. This CDR3 comprises 15 residues. The CDR3 loop is CSVELGLAGTDTQYF. The DNA for the CDR3 is TGCAGCGTTGAGCTGGGACTAGCGGGCACAGATACGCAGTATTTT.

V usage is TRBV6-5 and J usage is TRBJ1-6, with a weak D call TRBD1 (5 bases). CDR3 size: 14 residues. With 2 bases removed from V and 8 bases from J, the gap between germline ends came to 10 bases. CDR1 and CDR2 from the germline V gene are MNHEY and SVGAGI. The CDR3 DNA follows: TGTGCCAGCAGTTACAGGGGTAGAGATTCACCCCTCCACTTT. This translates into CASSYRGRDSPLHF.

The chain uses TRBV18 and TRBJ2-5; D gene uncertain. V lost 1 base and J 5 bases, leaving 11 bases between the germline ends. The V gene's germline CDR1 is KGHSH and CDR2 LQKENI. The CDR3 totals 14 residues. CDR3 sequence reads: CASSPRSSGETQYF. In nucleotides, the CDR3 is TGTGCCAGCTCACCACGGTCCTCCGGGGAGACCCAGTACTTC.

The chain employs TRBV30 and TRBJ1-1; perhaps TRBD1 as D (6 bases). CDR1 is GTSNPN, CDR2 SVGIG, per germline (reference sequence). The CDR3 contains 11 residues. Deletions cut 0 bases from V and 9 bases from J, with 8 bases between. Written as DNA, the CDR3 is TGTGCCTGGAGTGTGGGGGGGCAAGCTTTCTTT. Its protein is CAWSVGGQAFF.

This chain joins TRBV29-1 and TRBJ1-1; D unresolved. The CDR3 covers 13 residues. Trimming pared 3 bases from V and 1 base from J, leaving 9 bases between. From germline, CDR1 is SQVTM and CDR2 ANQGSEA. CDR3 nucleotides: TGCAGCGTTGATCCAGGATCGAACACTGAAGCTTTCTTT. Encoded protein: CSVDPGSNTEAFF.

This clone was observed a few times. The J gene is TRBJ2-2, the V gene TRBV18, with D maybe TRBD2 (7 bases). CDR1 and CDR2 (germline): KGHSH, LQKENI. Trimming removed 3 bases at V and 0 bases at J, with 11 bases between. This CDR3 has 16 amino acids. The CDR3 DNA is TGTGCCAGCTCACCCGGGGGGCCAGCGAACACCGGGGAGCTGTTTTTT. Its protein product is CASSPGGPANTGELFF.

This chain uses TRBV19 with TRBJ1-4; D may be TRBD1 (5 bases). The CDR3 is 15 amino acids. Trimming removed 7 bases from V and 0 bases from J, with 12 bases in between. CDR1 LNHDA and CDR2 SQIVND come from the germline V gene (reference sequence). The CDR3 protein is CASKPLQATNEKLFF. For the CDR3, the DNA is TGTGCCAGTAAACCCCTACAGGCAACTAATGAAAAACTGTTTTTT.

This rearrangement joins TRBV29-1 to TRBJ2-7, with 9 bases fitting TRBD1. The CDR3 is 11 residues long. Germline trimming cut 6 bases from V and 6 bases from J; bases unmatched to any gene: 3. Germline CDR1 and CDR2: SQVTM and ANQGSEA. CDR3 sequence reads: CSVGTGREQYF. The CDR3 DNA reads as TGCAGCGTAGGGACAGGGCGCGAGCAGTACTTC.

The chain couples TRBV3-1 (or the pseudogene TRBV3-2) to TRBJ2-1, with D perhaps TRBD1 (5 bases). This CDR3 is 15 amino acids long. V was shortened by 1 base and J by 6 bases, with 13 bases between the two germline ends. Germline assignment: CDR1 LGHDT and CDR2 YNNKEL (reference sequence). CDR3 loop: CASSQVHRSGNEQFF. As DNA, the CDR3 is TGTGCCAGCAGCCAAGTGCACAGGTCCGGCAATGAGCAGTTCTTC.

The rearrangement uses TRBV6-6 and TRBJ2-3, with D uncertain. CDR1 is MNHNY and CDR2 is SVGAGI in the germline V gene (reference sequence). The CDR3 is made up of 14 amino acids. V lost 2 bases and J lost 4, with 10 bases in between. Here the CDR3 DNA reads TGTGCCAGCAGTTACGCCGAGATGGCAGATACGCAGTATTTT. Translating gives CASSYAEMADTQYF.

The table lists this clone with a count of one. V and J are TRBV27 and TRBJ2-1; no definite D call. The CDR3 has 16 amino acids. V was clipped by 2 bases and J by 0 bases, with 11 bases between them. CDR1 and CDR2 (germline): MNHEY, SMNVEV (reference sequence). The CDR3 loop reads CASSLGLPSSYNEQFF. The DNA of the CDR3 is TGTGCCAGCAGTTTAGGCCTTCCGAGCTCCTACAATGAGCAGTTCTTC.

This clone was detected a few times. The genes are TRBV12-3 or TRBV12-4 and TRBJ1-2; 8 positions match TRBD1. V gave up 5 bases and J gave up 4 bases; unmatched junction bases: 3. The CDR3 loop spans 13 amino acids. The CDR3 region is CASSGGQAYGYTF. The CDR3 DNA reads TGTGCCAGCAGTGGGGGACAGGCCTATGGCTACACCTTC.

The chain combines TRBV18 with TRBJ1-1; D may be TRBD1 (6 bases). V lost 4 bases and J lost 10, with 13 bases in between. The CDR3 runs to 12 residues. From germline, CDR1 is KGHSH and CDR2 LQKENI. CDR3 sequence: CASSLTGLRAFF. CDR3 coding DNA: TGTGCCAGCTCACTTACAGGGCTGAGAGCTTTCTTT.

This chain connects TRBV5-1 to TRBJ2-5, with a weak D call TRBD2 (5 bases). Germline CDR1 is SGHRS and CDR2 is YFSETQ. The length of the CDR3 is 15 residues. The V gene lost 3 bases and the J gene lost 4 bases, with 16 bases spanning the gap. CDR3 DNA sequence: TGCGCCAGCAGCTCCCAGTGGACTGCAGGAGAGACCCAGTACTTC. As protein: CASSSQWTAGETQYF.

This clone was counted a few times. The CDR3: CASRGGSTIYF. Written as DNA, the CDR3 is TGTGCCAGCAGAGGCGGGAGCACCATATATTTT. The J gene is TRBJ1-3, the V gene TRBV3-1 (or the pseudogene TRBV3-2), with no clear D. CDR1 LGHDT and CDR2 YNNKEL come from the germline V gene (reference sequence). V gave up 6 bases and J gave up 9 bases, with 9 bases separating them. This CDR3 has 11 residues.

This clone appeared a single time. The V and J genes are TRBV11-3 and TRBJ2-5; D possibly corresponds to TRBD1 (7 bases). From germline, CDR1 is SGHNT and CDR2 YENEEA. V was cut by 4 bases and J by 2 bases, with 11 bases left in between. CDR3 length: 14 residues. The CDR3 sequence is CASSYGGQQETQYF. The CDR3 nucleotides are TGTGCCAGCAGCTACGGGGGACAGCAAGAGACCCAGTACTTC. Full variable domain (missing parts from reference TRBV11-3 and TRBJ2-5): EAGVVQSPRYKIIEKKQPVAFWCNPISGHNTLYWYLQNLGQGPELLIRYENEEAVDDSQLPKDRFSAERLKGVDSTLKIQPAELGDSAVYLCASSYGGQQETQYFGPGTRLLVL.

The CDR3 loop reads CASRPGSGNTEAFF. The CDR3 region has the DNA TGTGCCAGTCGACCCGGGTCGGGGAACACTGAAGCTTTCTTT. The chain is built from TRBV19 and TRBJ1-1; D gene unclear. CDR1 LNHDA and CDR2 SQIVND come from the germline V gene (reference sequence). There are 14 residues in the CDR3. Trimming removed 8 bases from V and 1 base from J, with 14 bases in between. The whole variable domain, filled in from reference TRBV19 and TRBJ1-1, reads DGGITQSPKYLFRKEGQNVTLSCEQNLNHDAMYWYRQDPGQGLRLIYYSQIVNDFQKGDIAEGYSVSREKKESFPLTVTSAQKNPTAFYLCASRPGSGNTEAFFGQGTRLTVV.